This T cell receptor (beta chain) was identified in a study of T cells after yellow fever vaccination. TCR cDNA, made by 5'RACE template switching, carried an added universal primer site and UMIs. TCRdb re-called the 5' RACE reads with MiXCR, one entry per CDR3 protein. The table shows more than 95,000 distinct CDR3 sequences, with roughly 15% occurring only once. This clonotype has ten or more counts. The CDR3 contains 14 residues. Trimming took off 4 bases at V and 3 bases at J, with 14 bases between the two ends. Germline CDR1 reads SGHNT; CDR2 reads YYREEE (reference sequence). The rearrangement uses TRBV5-4 and TRBJ2-7, with a possible D match to TRBD2 (6 bases). The specimen comprised CD8+ T cells sorted from PBMCs, sampled 5 days after the yellow fever booster vaccination. The clonotype comes from a man aged 18-30 years who received the YFV17D yellow fever vaccine. This CDR3 is CASSPGTGLYEQYF. For the CDR3, the DNA is TGTGCCAGCAGCCCCGGGACGGGACTCTACGAGCAGTACTTC.